Listed below are T cell receptor beta chains from one sample, sequenced in a study of shared clonotypes between healthy human individuals. Repertoires were generated with immunoSEQ multiplex PCR, while TCRdb's copy carries only in-frame clones and drops some. The sample lists millions of clones, around 96% seen once, with roughly 1.1% in the top ten. Sequenced input: naive CD8+ T cells sorted from blood. The receptors here all came from a man aged 18 to 29 in good health. Each CDR3 is given with its conserved first and last residue. The order of the fields is V gene, J gene, D gene, CDR3 protein, CDR3 DNA. The D gene is left open where the match is weak.

V gene: TRBV18
J gene: TRBJ2-7
D gene: TRBD1
CDR3 protein: CASSPPGTGKAYEQYF
CDR3 DNA: TGTGCCAGCTCACCCCCGGGGACAGGAAAAGCCTACGAGCAGTACTTC

V gene: TRBV7-9
J gene: TRBJ1-1
D gene: NA
CDR3 protein: CASSSGGQGDTEAFF
CDR3 DNA: TGTGCCAGCAGCTCCGGGGGGCAGGGCGACACTGAAGCTTTCTTT

V gene: TRBV9
J gene: TRBJ2-5
D gene: NA
CDR3 protein: CASSVVGGLGETQYF
CDR3 DNA: TGTGCCAGCAGCGTCGTGGGCGGTTTAGGGGAGACCCAGTACTTC

V gene: TRBV5-1
J gene: TRBJ1-1
D gene: NA
CDR3 protein: CASRGLDTEAFF
CDR3 DNA: TGCGCCAGTAGGGGTTTGGACACTGAAGCTTTCTTT

V gene: TRBV9
J gene: TRBJ2-2
D gene: NA
CDR3 protein: CASSGTVTGRTGELFF
CDR3 DNA: TGTGCCAGCAGCGGGACAGTGACAGGACGGACCGGGGAGCTGTTTTTT

V gene: TRBV6-1
J gene: TRBJ2-1
D gene: NA
CDR3 protein: CATTEGLAGFF
CDR3 DNA: TGTGCCACTACGGAAGGCCTAGCTGGCTTCTTC

V gene: TRBV7-9
J gene: TRBJ2-7
D gene: NA
CDR3 protein: CASSLGQGYYEQYF
CDR3 DNA: TGTGCCAGCAGCTTAGGGCAGGGATACTACGAGCAGTACTTC

V gene: TRBV7-9
J gene: TRBJ2-3
D gene: NA
CDR3 protein: CASSPGPPKGNTDTQYF
CDR3 DNA: TGTGCCAGCAGCCCGGGACCACCGAAGGGGAACACAGATACGCAGTATTTT

V gene: TRBV18
J gene: TRBJ2-1
D gene: TRBD2
CDR3 protein: CASSPSTSGETPSYNEQFF
CDR3 DNA: TGTGCCAGCTCACCGTCCACTAGCGGGGAGACCCCCTCCTACAATGAGCAGTTCTTC

V gene: TRBV5-1
J gene: TRBJ1-3
D gene: NA
CDR3 protein: CASSLDSGNTIYF
CDR3 DNA: TGCGCCAGCAGCTTGGACTCTGGAAACACCATATATTTT

V gene: TRBV10-2
J gene: TRBJ2-7
D gene: NA
CDR3 protein: CASRPGDRSYEQYF
CDR3 DNA: TGCGCCAGCAGGCCGGGGGACCGCTCCTACGAGCAGTACTTC

V gene: TRBV13
J gene: TRBJ2-7
D gene: NA
CDR3 protein: CASSLVEGVGSYEQYF
CDR3 DNA: TGTGCCAGCAGCTTAGTCGAGGGAGTTGGCTCCTACGAGCAGTACTTC

V gene: TRBV7-9
J gene: TRBJ1-2
D gene: NA
CDR3 protein: CASSLGINYGYTF
CDR3 DNA: TGTGCCAGCAGCTTAGGGATTAACTATGGCTACACCTTC

V gene: TRBV13
J gene: TRBJ2-3
D gene: NA
CDR3 protein: CASKETQSTDTQYF
CDR3 DNA: TGTGCCAGCAAAGAGACGCAAAGCACAGATACGCAGTATTTT

V gene: TRBV23-1
J gene: TRBJ2-7
D gene: TRBD1
CDR3 protein: CASSQRQGHEQYF
CDR3 DNA: TGCGCCAGCAGTCAACGACAGGGTCACGAGCAGTACTTC

V gene: TRBV11-3
J gene: TRBJ2-5
D gene: TRBD1
CDR3 protein: CASSLDRTGQETQYF
CDR3 DNA: TGTGCCAGCAGCTTAGATAGGACAGGTCAAGAGACCCAGTACTTC

V gene: TRBV20-1
J gene: TRBJ1-1
D gene: NA
CDR3 protein: CSTGIAEAFF
CDR3 DNA: TGCAGCACCGGTATCGCTGAAGCTTTCTTT

V gene: TRBV5-6
J gene: TRBJ1-6
D gene: NA
CDR3 protein: CASSFDNSPLHF
CDR3 DNA: TGTGCCAGCAGCTTTGATAATTCACCCCTCCACTTT

V gene: TRBV5-1
J gene: TRBJ2-7
D gene: NA
CDR3 protein: CASRGTSPHEQYF
CDR3 DNA: TGCGCCAGCAGGGGCACCTCGCCCCACGAGCAGTACTTC

V gene: TRBV25-1
J gene: TRBJ2-2
D gene: NA
CDR3 protein: CASSEGLLKLGTGELFF
CDR3 DNA: TGTGCCAGCAGTGAGGGACTCCTGAAACTGGGCACCGGGGAGCTGTTTTTT

V gene: TRBV18
J gene: TRBJ2-7
D gene: TRBD1
CDR3 protein: CASSPTGGLYEQYF
CDR3 DNA: TGTGCCAGCTCACCCACAGGGGGCCTTTACGAGCAGTACTTC

V gene: TRBV5-3
J gene: TRBJ1-2
D gene: NA
CDR3 protein: CARSLTERYGYTF
CDR3 DNA: TGTGCCAGAAGCTTGACAGAAAGGTATGGCTACACCTTC

V gene: TRBV29-1
J gene: TRBJ2-2
D gene: NA
CDR3 protein: CSVDTQNTGELFF
CDR3 DNA: TGCAGCGTTGACACTCAGAACACCGGGGAGCTGTTTTTT

V gene: TRBV21-1
J gene: TRBJ1-5
D gene: NA
CDR3 protein: CASPGPGQGFEGNQPQHF
CDR3 DNA: TGTGCCAGCCCCGGCCCGGGACAGGGCTTTGAAGGCAATCAGCCCCAGCATTTT

V gene: TRBV28
J gene: TRBJ1-2
D gene: NA
CDR3 protein: CASTKGPLDYGYTF
CDR3 DNA: TGTGCCAGCACCAAGGGACCGCTTGACTATGGCTACACCTTC

V gene: TRBV28
J gene: TRBJ2-7
D gene: TRBD1
CDR3 protein: CASSSYQGALNYEQYF
CDR3 DNA: TGTGCCAGCAGTTCGTATCAGGGGGCGCTGAACTACGAGCAGTACTTC

V gene: TRBV28
J gene: TRBJ2-7
D gene: NA
CDR3 protein: CASRDTGFSYEQYF
CDR3 DNA: TGTGCCAGCAGAGACACGGGGTTCTCCTACGAGCAGTACTTC

V gene: TRBV4-1
J gene: TRBJ2-7
D gene: NA
CDR3 protein: CASSQLEGGRYEQYF
CDR3 DNA: TGCGCCAGCAGCCAATTGGAAGGGGGTCGATACGAGCAGTACTTC

V gene: TRBV15
J gene: TRBJ2-7
D gene: NA
CDR3 protein: CATSRDRVGYEQYF
CDR3 DNA: TGTGCCACCAGCAGAGATCGAGTGGGGTACGAGCAGTACTTC

V gene: TRBV13
J gene: TRBJ2-3
D gene: NA
CDR3 protein: CASSPRIEPYTDTQYF
CDR3 DNA: TGTGCCAGCAGCCCTAGGATAGAACCTTACACAGATACGCAGTATTTT

V gene: TRBV29-1
J gene: TRBJ2-5
D gene: NA
CDR3 protein: CSVEDSGALGETQYF
CDR3 DNA: TGCAGCGTTGAAGATTCCGGGGCCCTCGGGGAGACCCAGTACTTC

V gene: TRBV6-1
J gene: TRBJ2-1
D gene: TRBD1
CDR3 protein: CASSVYRGEYNEQFF
CDR3 DNA: TGTGCCAGCAGTGTATACAGGGGGGAATACAATGAGCAGTTCTTC

V gene: TRBV29-1
J gene: TRBJ2-1
D gene: NA
CDR3 protein: CSVDNREREQFF
CDR3 DNA: TGCAGCGTGGACAACAGGGAGAGGGAGCAGTTCTTC